Listed here are 29 T cell receptor beta chains from one sample, sequenced in a study of molecular identifiers for immune sequencing clone quantification. MiXCR, run by TCRdb on the PCR reads, gives a single entry per CDR3 protein. The data show 490,000 or so distinct CDR3 sequences, 20% to 25% seen once. Sequenced material: naive CD8+ T cells from blood, with Jurkat cell RNA spiked in. The subset here: FACS-sorted CD8+CD4-CCR7+CD45RA+ naive T cells. The receptor source for this set is a human donor in good health. Some libraries in this study had Jurkat cell RNA spiked in.

The rearrangement uses TRBV5-5 and TRBJ2-7, with 9 bases aligning to TRBD1. There are 16 residues in the CDR3. J was trimmed by 5 bases and V by 5 bases; bases with no gene match: 14. Looked up from germline, CDR1 is SGHKS and CDR2 is YYEKEE (reference sequence). As DNA, the CDR3 is TGTGCCAGCAGGTCCCACCCGAACACAGGGGGCGACGAGCAGTACTTC. Amino acids: CASRSHPNTGGDEQYF.

Points on this clonotype: This may be a read error, as it is one base from a much larger clone. No DNA is shown, since the ends of the CDR3 on it are uncertain; the CDR3 is the one TCRdb lists. The chain is built from TRBV7-5 and TRBJ2-5; the table gives TRBD1 as D, unverified against the DNA. TRBV7-5 is deemed a pseudogene. A total of 20 residues make up the CDR3, ends included. The CDR3 reads CISVPEAYMGTGVLRETQYF.

Many counts were recorded for this clonotype. The CDR3 DNA reads as TGTGCCAGCAGCGTAGCTCAGAGCACCGGGGAGCTGTTTTTT. Protein: CASSVAQSTGELFF. V is TRBV9 and J is TRBJ2-2; D gene unclear. The germline gives CDR1 SGDLS, CDR2 YYNGEE. The CDR3 runs 14 residues. Trimming took 0 bases from V and 4 from J, leaving 7 bases between them.

About this clonotype: A much larger clone sits a single nucleotide away, making a read error possible. V and J are TRBV7-9 and TRBJ2-7, with D possibly being TRBD1 (6 bases). Per the germline V gene, CDR1 is SEHNR and CDR2 is FQNEAQ (reference sequence). This CDR3 is built from 15 residues. Trimming stripped 4 bases from V and 4 bases from J, with 17 bases between. The CDR3 protein is CASSSTRQVIYEQYF. In DNA, the CDR3 is TGTGCCAGCAGCTCCACGCGACAGGTTATTTACGAGCAGTACTTC.

This clonotype has a handful of counts. The genes are TRBV5-1 and TRBJ2-7; TRBD1 is a possible D gene (6 bases). The CDR3 loop spans 19 amino acids. V lost 0 bases and J 3 bases, leaving 25 bases between the germline ends. Germline V gene lookup returns CDR1 SGHRS and CDR2 YFSETQ. This CDR3 is CASSLVPRVRDTSFYEQYF. The CDR3 DNA follows: TGCGCCAGCAGCTTGGTCCCGCGTGTCCGGGACACTTCCTTCTACGAGCAGTACTTC.

The chain has TRBV30 and TRBJ2-5, with D possibly called TRBD1 or TRBD2 (5 bases each). V gave up 2 bases and J gave up 9 bases, with 7 bases separating them. The CDR3 extends over 10 amino acids. Germline CDR1 GTSNPN, CDR2 SVGIG (reference sequence). CDR3 in amino acids: CAWSLGAQYF. CDR3 coding DNA: TGTGCCTGGAGTCTGGGGGCCCAGTACTTC. Based on the CDR3 plus reference TRBV30 and TRBJ2-5, the full variable domain is SQTIHQWPATLVQPVGSPLSLECTVEGTSNPNLYWYRQAAGRGLQLLFYSVGIGQISSEVPQNLSASRPQDRQFILSSKKLLLSDSGFYLCAWSLGAQYFGPGTRLLVL.

This clonotype was seen repeatedly, ten times or more. The chain employs TRBV6-1 and TRBJ2-6, with D perhaps matching TRBD1 (5 bases). Per the germline V gene, CDR1 is MNHNS and CDR2 is SASEGT. The CDR3 is 16 amino acids. Trimming shortened V by 5 bases and J by 0 bases, and 11 bases separated the two germline ends. This CDR3 is CASSLTVLSGANVLTF. The CDR3 region has the DNA TGTGCCAGCAGTTTGACAGTGCTCTCTGGGGCCAACGTCCTGACTTTC.

The chain joins TRBV19 to TRBJ2-1, with 8 bases fitting TRBD2. The CDR3 covers 16 residues. From germline, CDR1 is LNHDA and CDR2 SQIVND (reference sequence). J gave up 10 bases and V 1 base, and 12 bases lay outside the gene matches. The CDR3 region has the DNA TGTGCCAGTAGTATAGGGTTTGCCGGGAGGGCCCTCGAGCAGTTCTTC. Its protein is CASSIGFAGRALEQFF.

The chain employs TRBV4-1 and TRBJ2-5; 7 bases agree with TRBD1. This CDR3 spans 15 amino acids. CDR1 and CDR2 from the germline V gene are MGHRA and YSYEKL. The J segment lost 4 bases and the V segment lost 0 bases, leaving 5 bases of the junction unmatched. The CDR3 DNA sequence: TGCGCCAGCAGCCAAGAACAGGGGCTGGCAGAGACCCAGTACTTC. Its protein is CASSQEQGLAETQYF.

This clonotype was seen a handful of times. CDR3 in DNA: TGTGCCAGCAGCCCCGTGAGGGGGCGACAATCTGGAAACACCATATATTTT. Its protein is CASSPVRGRQSGNTIYF. J is TRBJ1-3 and V is TRBV7-6; 7 nucleotides agree with TRBD1. CDR3 length equals 17 residues. CDR1 is SGHVS, CDR2 FNYEAQ, per germline. With V trimmed by 5 bases and J by 1 base, 11 bases remained unmatched.

This clonotype was seen only a few times. The rearrangement links TRBV27 to TRBJ1-2; 7 bases are a match to TRBD1. The junction had 4 bases not matched to a gene; V was cut back by 2 bases and J by 7 bases. Germline loops: CDR1 MNHEY, CDR2 SMNVEV (reference sequence). The CDR3 contains 13 residues. The CDR3 here is CASSLQTGSGYTF. CDR3 nucleotides: TGTGCCAGCAGTTTACAGACAGGGAGTGGCTACACCTTC.

The table lists this clonotype with a few counts. CDR3 bases: TGTGCCAGCAGCTCGAAGGGGACTAGCGGTAAATCCTACGAGCAGTACTTC. Protein sequence: CASSSKGTSGKSYEQYF. The rearrangement joins TRBV7-9 to TRBJ2-7; 11 bases are shared with TRBD2. The CDR3 sequence is 17 residues long. In germline, CDR1 is SEHNR, CDR2 FQNEAQ (reference sequence). Trimming took 4 bases from V and 1 from J; bases not matched to a gene: 9.

This clonotype was counted ten times or more. The chain uses TRBV20-1 and TRBJ2-7; 12 nucleotides match TRBD2. The CDR3 contains 16 residues. The V and J ends lost 5 bases and 0 bases, in that order; junction bases with no gene match: 8. The germline CDR1 and CDR2 sequences are DFQATT and SNEGSKA (reference sequence). The CDR3: CSAPLGTSGFSYEQYF. The CDR3 DNA reads TGCAGTGCTCCTTTGGGGACTAGCGGGTTCTCCTACGAGCAGTACTTC.

On this clonotype itself: A single base separates this from a much larger clone, so it may be a read error. The rearrangement links TRBV6-5 to TRBJ1-1; no clear D. Germline-derived CDR1 and CDR2 are MNHEY and SVGAGI. The length of the CDR3 is 12 residues. For the CDR3, the DNA is TGTGCCAGCACCAGCATGAACACTGAAACTTTCTTT. This gives the protein CASTSMNTETFF.

At least ten counts were recorded for this clonotype. The chain combines TRBV7-9 with TRBJ1-5; D not certain. V shed 4 bases and J shed 2 bases, with 12 bases lying between them. There are 15 residues in the CDR3. Germline lookup yields CDR1 SEHNR and CDR2 FQNEAQ (reference sequence). Here the CDR3 DNA reads TGTGCCAGCAGCTCCACAGTGGGCGGCAATCAGCCCCAGCATTTT. The encoded protein is CASSSTVGGNQPQHF.

The table lists this clonotype with a count of one. The chain recombines TRBV4-1 with TRBJ2-7; the D gene is possibly TRBD2 (6 bases). The germline V and J ends were trimmed by 4 bases and 4 bases, with 14 bases remaining between them. CDR1 is MGHRA and CDR2 is YSYEKL in the germline V gene. The CDR3 covers 14 residues. DNA of the CDR3: TGCGCCAGCAGCCCGGGACGGGGGAGGTACGAGCAGTACTTC. Translation gives CASSPGRGRYEQYF.

This clonotype was counted between two and nine times. The gene calls are TRBV7-3 and TRBJ2-5; D could derive from TRBD1 or TRBD2 (5 bases each). Germline V gene data show CDR1 as SGHTA and CDR2 as FQGTGA. There are 15 residues in the CDR3. V lost 5 bases, J lost 1 base, and 14 bases lay in between. In DNA form, the CDR3 reads TGTGCCAGCAGCGTCGGGGCTGGGGGCCAAGAGACCCAGTACTTC. Protein: CASSVGAGGQETQYF.

The chain is built from TRBV9 and TRBJ2-7; 8 nucleotides line up with TRBD1. This CDR3 has 14 residues. With 4 bases clipped from V and 6 bases from J, the junction kept 9 bases outside the gene matches. CDR1 and CDR2 (germline): SGDLS, YYNGEE. The CDR3 reads CASSPTRTGPEQYF. The DNA of the CDR3 is TGTGCCAGCAGCCCGACAAGGACAGGGCCCGAGCAGTACTTC.

The sample holds many counts of this clonotype. V is TRBV7-9 and J is TRBJ1-2; 8 bases line up with TRBD1. This CDR3 is built from 16 residues. The V gene end was trimmed by 6 bases and the J gene end by 0 bases; junction bases not matched to a gene: 9. Germline V lookup: CDR1 SEHNR, CDR2 FQNEAQ (reference sequence). The CDR3 DNA follows: TGTGCCAGCAGGCCCGGACAGGGTTTAGCTAACTATGGCTACACCTTC. Translated: CASRPGQGLANYGYTF.

This clonotype occurred many times. The chain employs TRBV27 and TRBJ2-3, with TRBD2 identical over 10 bases. Germline lookup yields CDR1 MNHEY and CDR2 SMNVEV (reference sequence). The CDR3 is made up of 18 amino acids. V shed 5 bases and J 2 bases; nucleotides not matched to a gene: 13. In DNA form, the CDR3 reads TGTGCCAGCAGTCCGCTTACCCCCAGCGGGGGGGTCACAGATACGCAGTATTTT. This translates into CASSPLTPSGGVTDTQYF.

This clonotype showed up just a few times. The J gene is TRBJ1-6, the V gene TRBV7-9, with a possible D match to TRBD1 (5 bases). The CDR3 loop spans 14 amino acids. CDR1 is SEHNR, CDR2 FQNEAQ, per germline (reference sequence). The germline V and J ends were trimmed by 5 bases and 7 bases, with 12 bases remaining between them. The CDR3 sequence: CASSPRRDNSPLHF. The CDR3 coding sequence is TGTGCCAGCAGCCCCCGGCGGGACAATTCACCCCTCCACTTT.

This clonotype has a count of ten or more. The chain carries TRBV27 and TRBJ1-1; a weak D match, TRBD1 (5 bases). V was pared by 5 bases and J by 6 bases, with 22 bases between. Germline V gives CDR1 MNHEY, CDR2 SMNVEV (reference sequence). The length of the CDR3 is 16 residues. The CDR3 sequence: CASSPLTDPRTSEAFF. DNA for the CDR3: TGTGCCAGCAGTCCACTGACAGACCCTCGGACCTCTGAAGCTTTCTTT.

In its sample, this clonotype was seen many times. This chain uses TRBV10-3 with TRBJ2-3, with D unclear. V dropped 2 bases and J dropped 2 bases, with 8 bases sitting between them. Per germline, CDR1 ENHRY and CDR2 SYGVKD. This CDR3 spans 14 amino acids. CDR3 sequence: CAISEGRYTDTQYF. Written as DNA, the CDR3 is TGTGCCATCAGTGAGGGTCGCTACACAGATACGCAGTATTTT.

The gene calls are TRBV4-1 and TRBJ2-7; 11 nucleotides agree with TRBD1. Per germline, CDR1 MGHRA and CDR2 YSYEKL. Unmatched junction bases numbered 5, after V lost 6 bases and J lost 4 bases. This CDR3 comprises 14 residues. CDR3 loop: CASRAGQGEYEQYF. DNA of the CDR3: TGCGCCAGCAGGGCGGGACAGGGGGAATACGAGCAGTACTTC.

Notes on this clonotype: A read error may explain this, as a much larger clone is one base away. V usage is TRBV29-1 and J usage is TRBJ2-7; weak D call: TRBD2 (6 bases). V was trimmed by 7 bases and J by 5 bases, leaving 18 bases between them. The germline V gene encodes CDR1 SQVTM and CDR2 ANQGSEA. This CDR3 region has 13 residues. The CDR3: CSARGGEGDEQYF. As DNA, the CDR3 is TGCAGCGCCCGTGGAGGGGAAGGCGACGAGCAGTACTTC.

This clonotype was detected many times. J is TRBJ1-4 and V is TRBV3-1; TRBD1 might be the D (5 bases). CDR3 length: 16 residues. Trimming cost V 2 bases and J 6 bases, with 16 bases left between them. The germline CDR1 and CDR2 sequences are LGHDT and YNNKEL (reference sequence). CDR3 nucleotides: TGTGCCAGCAGCCAACCGGGGCGGGTCAGATATGAAAAACTGTTTTTT. As protein: CASSQPGRVRYEKLFF.

This clonotype was seen only a few times. The gene calls are TRBV6-5 and TRBJ2-7, with D perhaps being TRBD1 or TRBD2 (5 bases each). With 4 bases removed from V and 3 bases from J, the gap between germline ends came to 10 bases. The germline gives CDR1 MNHEY, CDR2 SVGAGI. The CDR3 extends over 13 amino acids. CDR3 bases: TGTGCCAGCAGTTCCTTGAGGGGCTACGAGCAGTACTTC. It is translated as CASSSLRGYEQYF.

The CDR3 sequence: CASSQDYRASSSGNTIYF. DNA for the CDR3: TGCGCCAGCAGCCAAGATTATCGGGCCTCGAGCTCTGGAAACACCATATATTTT. V gene TRBV4-3 combines with J gene TRBJ1-3; D unresolved. Germline CDR1 reads LGHNA; CDR2 reads YSLEER. The CDR3 totals 18 residues. V lost 0 bases and J 0 bases, leaving 15 bases between the germline ends.

This clonotype was observed many times. The rearrangement links TRBV5-6 to TRBJ1-6; TRBD1 aligns across 9 bases. The CDR3 loop spans 14 amino acids. The trim removed 4 bases at V and 10 bases at J, leaving 6 bases unmatched. CDR1 and CDR2 from the germline V gene are SGHDT and YYEEEE. CDR3 residues: CASSQGQGRSPLHF. The CDR3 DNA is TGTGCCAGCAGCCAGGGACAGGGAAGATCACCCCTCCACTTT.